This T cell receptor beta chain comes out of a study of tumor-infiltrating lymphocytes in primary liver carcinoma. Germline loops: CDR1 MGHRA, CDR2 YSYEKL. The CDR3 is 16 amino acids. Concerning this clonotype: As yet, its antigen is unknown. Here the CDR3 omits its conserved ending phenylalanine or tryptophan, so a read error is the likely source.

The researchers obtained blood RNA from unsorted whole blood and also extracted germline DNA. Findings of the study overall: Researchers did not compare CD4+ and CD8+ repertoires, as samples were bulk unsorted. Tumor region pairs outstripped tumor-adjacent and tumor-blood pairs in overlap.

Total RNA amounting to about 520 ng was the source from which TCR beta cDNA was made with a constant-region primer. A slightly modified ARM-PCR protocol with three nested multiplex PCR rounds produced these TCR beta libraries. Rounds one and two of PCR, each of roughly 11 cycles, were primed with TRBV1-TRBV30 forward primers and a C-beta reverse primer. TCRdb called the multiplex PCR reads again in MiXCR, with one record for every CDR3 protein. The repertoire holds 300,000 to 350,000 distinct CDR3 sequences, with roughly two thirds as singletons. The sample taken for sequencing was peripheral blood. The sequence was collected from a man in his forties or fifties with primary liver carcinoma and hepatitis B virus infection. The rearrangement uses TRBV4-1 and TRBJ1-3; D is ambiguous. The CDR3 nucleotides read TGCGCCAGCAGCCAAGGGCGAATTGGCTCTGGAAATACCATATATATC. Its protein is CASSQGRIGSGNTIYI.